This entry is about one TCR beta chain. Its matching antigen is unknown. PCR involved 60 Vbeta and 13 Jbeta primers. Profiled with immunoSEQ multiplex PCR; TCRdb holds only in-frame clones, not every one. The sample includes about 140,000 clones, over 70% seen only once; the top ten take more than 3%. This specimen comes from a study of cytomegalovirus exposure and HLA in healthy donors. Findings and caveats of the study: Earlier results showed most TCR beta V segments being productive about 90% or about 30% of the time. Sequencing depth across donors, presence/absence analyses assumed, was roughly uniform. Researchers reported in a later analysis that a missense DCLRE1C variant was tied to TCR beta V- and J-gene trimming.

This CDR3 is 14 amino acids long. The V gene lost 5 bases and the J gene lost 3 bases, with 12 bases spanning the gap. Germline lookup yields CDR1 LNHDA and CDR2 SQIVND (reference sequence). The sequenced sample was PBMCs. The sequence came from a male donor in good health and CMV-seronegative. The V and J genes are TRBV19 and TRBJ2-3, with D maybe TRBD2 (5 bases). CDR3 residues: CASSSARGTDTQYF. The CDR3 coding sequence is TGTGCCAGTAGTTCCGCGCGAGGGACAGATACGCAGTATTTT.